The TCR beta chain under discussion was sequenced for a study of T cell responses to AZD1222 COVID-19 vaccine. Study-wide background: It was second doses at about 4 or about 12 weeks that were pooled.

Per the germline V gene, CDR1 is LNHDA and CDR2 is SQIVND (reference sequence). There are 15 residues in the CDR3. V gave up 3 bases and J gave up 10 bases; unmatched junction bases: 7. Points from the study as a whole: After two AZD1222 doses, spike-specific TCR breadth and depth rose versus day 0. Sampled repertoires all dated from after the peak T cell response.

Notes on this clone: What it binds is not known.

Sequencing was performed with immunoSEQ multiplex PCR; in TCRdb, only in-frame clones are kept and a portion is missing. The data hold about 140,000 clones, with roughly 90% observed a single time. The chain uses TRBV19 and TRBJ1-6; TRBD1 matches 9 bases. Sequenced here: peripheral blood, sampled on day 0 of AZD1222 vaccination. The TCR sequence derives from an adult in good health. The CDR3 nucleotides are TGTGCCAGTAGTATCCCCGGGACAGGGATATCACCCCTCCACTTT. Amino acids: CASSIPGTGISPLHF.